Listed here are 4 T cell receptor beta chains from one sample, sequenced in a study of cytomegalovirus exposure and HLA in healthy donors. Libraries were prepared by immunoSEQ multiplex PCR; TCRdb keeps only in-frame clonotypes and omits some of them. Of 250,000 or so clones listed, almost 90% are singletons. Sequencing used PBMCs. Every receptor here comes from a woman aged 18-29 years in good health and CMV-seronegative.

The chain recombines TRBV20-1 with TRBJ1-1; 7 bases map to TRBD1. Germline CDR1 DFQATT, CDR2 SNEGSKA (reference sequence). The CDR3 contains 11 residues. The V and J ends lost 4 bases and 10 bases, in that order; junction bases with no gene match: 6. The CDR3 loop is CSAMTRDRAFF. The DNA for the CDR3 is TGCAGTGCTATGACCCGGGACAGAGCTTTCTTT.

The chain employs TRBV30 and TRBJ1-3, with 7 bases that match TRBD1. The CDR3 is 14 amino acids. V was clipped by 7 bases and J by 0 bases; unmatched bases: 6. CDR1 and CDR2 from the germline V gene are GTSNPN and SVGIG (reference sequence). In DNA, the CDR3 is TGTGCCTTGGACAGGTCCAGCTCTGGAAACACCATATATTTT. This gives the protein CALDRSSSGNTIYF.

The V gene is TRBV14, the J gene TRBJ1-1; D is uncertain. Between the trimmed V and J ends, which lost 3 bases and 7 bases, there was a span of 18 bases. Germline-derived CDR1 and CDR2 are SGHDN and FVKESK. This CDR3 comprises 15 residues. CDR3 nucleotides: TGTGCCAGCAGCCAGACTACTCAAGTTTACAATGAAGCTTTCTTT. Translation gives CASSQTTQVYNEAFF.

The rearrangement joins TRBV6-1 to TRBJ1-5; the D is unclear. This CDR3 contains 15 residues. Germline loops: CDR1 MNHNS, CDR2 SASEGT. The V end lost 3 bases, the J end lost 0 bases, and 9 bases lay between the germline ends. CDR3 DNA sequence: TGTGCCAGCAGTGAGTGGGAGTATAGCAATCAGCCCCAGCATTTT. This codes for CASSEWEYSNQPQHF.